This TCR beta chain was retrieved from a study of T cell responses to AZD1222 COVID-19 vaccine. Whole-study results and caveats: No day 14 peak samples; only post-peak repertoires were characterized.

The V end was cut by 8 bases, the J end by 1 base, with 12 bases between. CDR1 is KGHSH, CDR2 LQKENI, per germline. This CDR3 region has 14 residues. Some clones are missing from TCRdb's copy, which holds only in-frame ones; the method was immunoSEQ multiplex PCR. The sample contains 80,000 or so clones, 85% to 95% of which appear only once. About this clone itself: Its antigen is not known.

This chain joins TRBV18 and TRBJ1-3; TRBD1 might be the D (5 bases). The sample here was peripheral blood, taken on day 0 of MenACWY control vaccination. This clonotype was obtained from an adult in good health. As DNA, the CDR3 is TGTGCCAGCAAGACCGGGGGGTCTGGAAACACCATATATTTT. Its protein is CASKTGGSGNTIYF.